The 31 T cell receptor beta chains reported below all come from one sample, sequenced in a study of cytomegalovirus exposure and HLA in healthy donors. The assay was immunoSEQ multiplex PCR, and TCRdb's table has in-frame clones only and misses some. This table holds approximately 300,000 clones, 75% to 90% found once. Sequencing used PBMCs. All receptors come from a woman younger than 30 in good health and CMV-seronegative.

This clone appeared a few times. This chain connects TRBV2 to TRBJ2-1; 10 bases line up with TRBD2. Germline CDR1 reads SNHLY; CDR2 reads FYNNEI. The CDR3 extends over 15 amino acids. With V trimmed by 8 bases and J by 0 bases, 4 bases remained unmatched. The CDR3 here is CASGTSASSYNEQFF. The CDR3 DNA is TGTGCCAGCGGGACTAGCGCGAGCTCCTACAATGAGCAGTTCTTC.

This chain connects TRBV6-5 to TRBJ2-1; the D gene is possibly TRBD1 (6 bases). Germline CDR1 and CDR2: MNHEY and SVGAGI. The germline V and J ends were trimmed by 8 bases and 10 bases, with 24 bases remaining between them. This CDR3 region has 15 residues. The CDR3 nucleotides read TGTGCCAGCGGGGGCAGTTGGATTTCGGCCCGAGAGCAGTTCTTC. This codes for CASGGSWISAREQFF.

V is TRBV6-5 and J is TRBJ2-5; TRBD2 matches at 9 bases. In germline, CDR1 is MNHEY, CDR2 SVGAGI. The CDR3 is made up of 16 amino acids. J was trimmed by 5 bases and V by 2 bases; bases with no gene match: 9. The CDR3 bases are TGTGCCAGCAGTTACAGGGCGGGAGGGGGGTCGGAGACCCAGTACTTC. This sequence encodes CASSYRAGGGSETQYF.

The genes are TRBV11-2 and TRBJ2-3; TRBD2 agrees at 7 bases. Per the germline V gene, CDR1 is SGHAT and CDR2 is FQNNGV. V dropped 4 bases and J dropped 4; count of bases not matched to a gene: 8. The CDR3 consists of 15 residues. The CDR3 coding sequence is TGTGCCAGCAGCTCCCATACTAGCGCGCCAGATACGCAGTATTTT. It yields the protein CASSSHTSAPDTQYF.

This clone was seen only once. The rearrangement links TRBV5-1 to TRBJ2-5; 12 nucleotides match TRBD2. The CDR3 covers 15 residues. Germline CDR1 SGHRS, CDR2 YFSETQ. With 7 bases clipped from V and 5 bases from J, the junction kept 9 bases outside the gene matches. The CDR3 nucleotides read TGCGCCAGCGGTCGACTAGCGGGAGAGGAGGAGACCCAGTACTTC. Encoded protein: CASGRLAGEEETQYF.

The chain links TRBV5-1 to TRBJ2-1; 11 bases fit TRBD2. Looked up from germline, CDR1 is SGHRS and CDR2 is YFSETQ. Losses at the gene ends were 4 bases for V and 15 bases for J; bases not matched to a gene: 12. The CDR3 sequence is 14 residues long. In DNA, the CDR3 is TGCGCCAGCAGCCACAGGAAGGGACTAGCGGATTGGTTCTTC. It is translated as CASSHRKGLADWFF.

In regard to this clone: In the same sample, other DNA sequences code for this CDR3. The chain couples TRBV6-5 to TRBJ1-1; TRBD1 is a possible D gene (5 bases). CDR1 is MNHEY and CDR2 is SVGAGI in the germline V gene. The CDR3 totals 13 residues. Trimming took off 2 bases at V and 5 bases at J, with 9 bases between the two ends. The CDR3 nucleotides are TGTGCCAGCAGTTACGTCGGGGGGACTGAAGCTTTCTTT. This translates into CASSYVGGTEAFF.

This clone has only a few counts. The chain combines TRBV10-3 with TRBJ1-1; D unresolved. V gave up 2 bases and J gave up 0 bases, with 7 bases separating them. CDR3 length equals 14 residues. The germline V gene encodes CDR1 ENHRY and CDR2 SYGVKD. The CDR3 protein is CAISEAHLNTEAFF. As DNA, the CDR3 is TGTGCCATCAGTGAGGCTCACTTGAACACTGAAGCTTTCTTT.

This clone came up once. The V call is TRBV12-5, the J call TRBJ1-5; D gene uncertain. The CDR3 is 14 amino acids. Trimming removed 1 base at V and 7 bases at J, with 11 bases between. Germline V gives CDR1 LGHNT, CDR2 FRNRAP. Here the CDR3 reads CASGLGALRQPQHF. CDR3 DNA: TGTGCTAGTGGTTTGGGGGCCCTTCGGCAGCCCCAGCATTTT.

The V call is TRBV4-2, the J call TRBJ2-7; tentative D call: TRBD1 (6 bases). The V end was cut by 1 base, the J end by 3 bases, with 19 bases between. The CDR3 is 17 residues long. Germline V lookup: CDR1 LGHNA, CDR2 YNFKEQ. The CDR3 region has the DNA TGTGCCAGCAGCCAAGCGTTTGTCCGGGACACCGACTACGAGCAGTACTTC. Its translation: CASSQAFVRDTDYEQYF.

The chain carries TRBV4-3 and TRBJ2-7; D is possibly TRBD1 (6 bases). CDR3 length: 18 amino acids. Trimming shortened V by 0 bases and J by 2 bases, and 20 bases separated the two germline ends. CDR1 is LGHNA, CDR2 YSLEER, per germline. The CDR3 is CASSQDWRTPDSAYEQYF. CDR3 DNA sequence: TGCGCCAGCAGCCAAGATTGGCGGACACCGGACAGCGCCTACGAGCAGTACTTC.

The rearrangement links TRBV28 to TRBJ1-2; 10 bases match TRBD1. From germline, CDR1 is MDHEN and CDR2 SYDVKM. The ends lost 6 bases at V and 5 bases at J; junction bases unmatched: 6. The CDR3 extends over 14 amino acids. CDR3 protein: CASSSPGQGYGYTF. Here the CDR3 DNA reads TGTGCCAGCAGCTCCCCGGGACAGGGGTATGGCTACACCTTC.

The chain recombines TRBV5-6 with TRBJ1-2; possible D gene TRBD1, 6 bases. Germline V gene sequence: CDR1 SGHDT, CDR2 YYEEEE. The V end was cut by 6 bases, the J end by 0 bases, with 12 bases between. The CDR3 totals 14 residues. The CDR3 DNA reads as TGTGCCAGCAACACCGGGACATCTAACTATGGCTACACCTTC. Translated: CASNTGTSNYGYTF.

This clone showed up just once. This rearrangement joins TRBV11-3 to TRBJ2-3, with D possibly TRBD1 on 6 matching bases. The V and J ends lost 1 base and 4 bases respectively, with 9 bases between them. Germline values: CDR1 SGHNT, CDR2 YENEEA. The CDR3 runs to 14 residues. The CDR3 protein is CASSLGQGPDTQYF. In DNA form, the CDR3 reads TGTGCCAGCAGCTTAGGGCAGGGGCCAGATACGCAGTATTTT.

The V call is TRBV7-6, the J call TRBJ2-1, with 7 bases fitting TRBD1. The CDR3 totals 15 residues. Germline loops: CDR1 SGHVS, CDR2 FNYEAQ. The ends lost 3 bases at V and 4 bases at J; junction bases unmatched: 6. Written as DNA, the CDR3 is TGTGCCAGCAGCTTCTCGGGACAGAGATACAATGAGCAGTTCTTC. Translating gives CASSFSGQRYNEQFF.

This clone was detected only once. The J gene is TRBJ2-7, the V gene TRBV6-1; 7 bases agree with TRBD2. Germline CDR1 and CDR2: MNHNS and SASEGT. The J segment lost 4 bases and the V segment lost 3 bases, leaving 6 bases of the junction unmatched. CDR3 size: 14 residues. Written as DNA, the CDR3 is TGTGCCAGCAGTGACCCGGGAGGACCTTACGAGCAGTACTTC. It is translated as CASSDPGGPYEQYF.

The CDR3 DNA follows: TGTGCCAGCAGTTCTGAAGGACAGGCTAGGAATGAGCAGTTCTTC. Translating gives CASSSEGQARNEQFF. The genes are TRBV28 and TRBJ2-1, with 7 bases identical to TRBD1. V lost 4 bases and J lost 7; bases outside the gene matches: 10. CDR1 and CDR2 from the germline V gene are MDHEN and SYDVKM. The CDR3 totals 15 residues.

This chain uses TRBV2 with TRBJ2-5; D unresolved. The CDR3 totals 11 residues. Deletions cut 4 bases from V and 2 bases from J, with 2 bases between. Germline CDR1 is SNHLY and CDR2 is FYNNEI. CDR3 DNA: TGTGCCAGCAGTGCACAAGAGACCCAGTACTTC. The encoded protein is CASSAQETQYF.

The J gene is TRBJ2-5, the V gene TRBV7-9, with TRBD2 matching over 11 bases. CDR1 is SEHNR and CDR2 is FQNEAQ in the germline V gene (reference sequence). Losses at the gene ends were 3 bases for V and 4 bases for J; bases not matched to a gene: 4. CDR3 length: 15 amino acids. The CDR3 region is CASSFRLAGGETQYF. The CDR3 bases are TGTGCCAGCAGCTTTCGGCTAGCGGGGGGAGAGACCCAGTACTTC.

V is TRBV6-5 and J is TRBJ1-1; D remains ambiguous. The germline CDR1 and CDR2 sequences are MNHEY and SVGAGI. The V gene lost 2 bases and the J gene lost 6 bases, with 16 bases spanning the gap. The CDR3 consists of 15 residues. The CDR3 reads CASSYGSLASAEAFF. The CDR3 DNA sequence: TGTGCCAGCAGTTACGGGTCGCTTGCGAGCGCTGAAGCTTTCTTT.

The CDR3 DNA follows: TGTGCCAGCAGTGAGAGTAGCGGGGGAGCGAACACCGGGGAGCTGTTTTTT. Translated, it gives CASSESSGGANTGELFF. The chain links TRBV6-4 to TRBJ2-2, with 9 bases matching TRBD2. The germline gives CDR1 MRHNA, CDR2 SNTAGT. V gave up 3 bases and J gave up 0 bases; unmatched junction bases: 5. The CDR3 contains 17 residues.

V gene TRBV5-1 combines with J gene TRBJ2-2, with no clear D. Trimming shortened V by 2 bases and J by 0 bases, and 11 bases separated the two germline ends. Germline values: CDR1 SGHRS, CDR2 YFSETQ. CDR3 size: 16 residues. The CDR3: CASSFGWPANTGELFF. The CDR3, as DNA: TGCGCCAGCAGCTTCGGGTGGCCTGCGAACACCGGGGAGCTGTTTTTT.

The chain recombines TRBV19 with TRBJ1-5; 8 nucleotides align to TRBD1. Trimming removed 11 bases from V and 4 bases from J; junction bases left unmatched: 10. The CDR3 runs 14 residues. Germline V lookup: CDR1 LNHDA, CDR2 SQIVND (reference sequence). The CDR3, as DNA: TGTGCCGGATCCGGGACAGGCGGTAATCAGCCCCAGCATTTT. Its translation: CAGSGTGGNQPQHF.

The CDR3 sequence: CSAGTGAGSGNEKLFF. CDR3 coding DNA: TGCAGCGCCGGGACAGGGGCTGGGTCTGGGAATGAAAAACTGTTTTTT. The V call is TRBV29-1, the J call TRBJ1-4; 10 bases align to TRBD1. V lost 7 bases, J lost 5 bases, and 13 bases stayed unmatched. CDR3 length equals 16 residues. Germline CDR1 and CDR2: SQVTM and ANQGSEA.

This clone was observed a single time. The V call is TRBV7-2, the J call TRBJ1-4; a weak D match, TRBD1 (5 bases). Germline values: CDR1 SGHTA, CDR2 FQGNSA. Trimming shortened V by 2 bases and J by 8 bases, and 15 bases separated the two germline ends. The CDR3 runs to 15 residues. In DNA, the CDR3 is TGTGCCAGCAGCTTAAGATTAGGGGCAAGGGAAAAACTGTTTTTT. Translation: CASSLRLGAREKLFF.

The chain carries TRBV4-1 and TRBJ2-1; 8 nucleotides line up with TRBD2. J gave up 8 bases and V 4 bases, and 16 bases lay outside the gene matches. CDR1 and CDR2 (germline): MGHRA, YSYEKL. The CDR3 is 17 residues long. This CDR3 is CASSRTPGGAANDEQFF. In DNA form, the CDR3 reads TGCGCCAGCAGCCGCACTCCGGGAGGGGCGGCTAACGATGAGCAGTTCTTC.

The rearrangement uses TRBV4-3 and TRBJ2-6; 11 bases are shared with TRBD2. The V gene's germline CDR1 is LGHNA and CDR2 YSLEER. J lost 2 bases, V lost 0 bases, and 0 bases had no gene match. The CDR3 sequence is 17 residues long. The CDR3 here is CASSQELAGAGANVLTF. DNA for the CDR3: TGCGCCAGCAGCCAAGAACTAGCGGGAGCTGGGGCCAACGTCCTGACTTTC.

J is TRBJ2-5 and V is TRBV4-3; tentatively, D is TRBD1 (6 bases). Per the germline V gene, CDR1 is LGHNA and CDR2 is YSLEER. V was trimmed by 5 bases and J by 2 bases, leaving 9 bases between them. The CDR3 is 13 residues long. CDR3 DNA sequence: TGCGCCAGCAGCTTTGGACAGCAAGAGACCCAGTACTTC. Translated: CASSFGQQETQYF.

CDR3 residues: CASSAPSGGTDTQYF. CDR3 bases: TGTGCCAGCAGCGCCCCGTCGGGGGGCACAGATACGCAGTATTTT. The gene calls are TRBV9 and TRBJ2-3; tentative D call: TRBD2 (6 bases). The germline CDR1 and CDR2 sequences are SGDLS and YYNGEE. CDR3 length equals 15 residues. With 3 bases removed from V and 1 base from J, the gap between germline ends came to 12 bases.

The chain employs TRBV27 and TRBJ1-2; 7 nucleotides line up with TRBD1. Trimming cost V 4 bases and J 0 bases; bases outside gene matches: 8. The CDR3 has 16 amino acids. From germline, CDR1 is MNHEY and CDR2 SMNVEV (reference sequence). CDR3 residues: CASSSDRAPANYGYTF. As DNA, the CDR3 is TGTGCCAGCAGTTCCGACAGGGCTCCTGCTAACTATGGCTACACCTTC.

The rearrangement uses TRBV27 and TRBJ1-1; D not resolved. Per germline, CDR1 MNHEY and CDR2 SMNVEV (reference sequence). V lost 7 bases to trimming and J lost 6 bases, with 18 bases between them. CDR3 length equals 14 residues. CDR3: CASTRDITRPEAFF. CDR3 in DNA: TGTGCCAGCACTCGTGACATTACGCGACCTGAAGCTTTCTTT.